The sequence of this T cell receptor (beta chain) was determined in a study of CD8 T cells in ankylosing spondylitis. The germline V and J ends were trimmed by 3 bases and 2 bases, with 12 bases remaining between them. CDR1 and CDR2 (germline): DFQATT, SNEGSKA (reference sequence). This CDR3 is built from 14 residues. TCRdb processed the 5' RACE reads anew with MiXCR; each CDR3 protein has one entry. Of hundreds of thousands of distinct CDR3 sequences in the sample, about 26% were seen once. This clonotype was seen only a few times. The sequenced material came from blood, either unsorted or a sorted T cell fraction (not recorded which). The chain employs TRBV20-1 and TRBJ2-3; D is possibly TRBD2 (5 bases). The receptor was derived from a male donor with ankylosing spondylitis or in good health (not recorded which). The CDR3: CSARGAENTDTQYF. The CDR3 DNA reads as TGCAGTGCTAGGGGAGCGGAAAACACAGATACGCAGTATTTT.